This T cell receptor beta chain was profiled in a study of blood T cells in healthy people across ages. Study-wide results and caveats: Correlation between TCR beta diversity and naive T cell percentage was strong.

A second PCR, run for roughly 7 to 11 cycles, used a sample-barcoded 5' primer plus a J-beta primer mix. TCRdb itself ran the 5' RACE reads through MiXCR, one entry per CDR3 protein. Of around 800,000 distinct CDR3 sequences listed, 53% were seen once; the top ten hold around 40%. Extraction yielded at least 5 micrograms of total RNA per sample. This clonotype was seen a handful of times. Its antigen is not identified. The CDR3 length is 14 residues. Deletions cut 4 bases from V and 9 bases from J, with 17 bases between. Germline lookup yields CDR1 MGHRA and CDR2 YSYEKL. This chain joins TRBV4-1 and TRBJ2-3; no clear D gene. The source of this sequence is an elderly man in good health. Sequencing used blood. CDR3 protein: CASSPLSEEETQYF. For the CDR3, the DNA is TGCGCCAGCAGCCCCCTAAGTGAAGAGGAGACGCAGTATTTT.